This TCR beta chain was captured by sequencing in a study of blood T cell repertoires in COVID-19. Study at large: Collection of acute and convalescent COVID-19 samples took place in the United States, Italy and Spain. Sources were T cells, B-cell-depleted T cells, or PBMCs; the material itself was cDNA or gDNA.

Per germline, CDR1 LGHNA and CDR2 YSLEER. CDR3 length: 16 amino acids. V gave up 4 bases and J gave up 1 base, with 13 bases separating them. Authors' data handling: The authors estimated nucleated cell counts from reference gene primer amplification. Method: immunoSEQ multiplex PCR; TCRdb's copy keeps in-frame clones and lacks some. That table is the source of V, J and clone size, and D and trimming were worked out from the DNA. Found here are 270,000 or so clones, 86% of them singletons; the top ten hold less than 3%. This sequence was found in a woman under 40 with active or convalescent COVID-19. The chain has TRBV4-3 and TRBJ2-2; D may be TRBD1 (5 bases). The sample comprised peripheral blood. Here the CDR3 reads CASSPRQPLNTGELFF. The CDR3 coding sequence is TGCGCCAGCAGCCCTAGACAGCCTCTGAACACCGGGGAGCTGTTTTTT.